This T cell receptor beta chain was identified during a study of blood T cell repertoires in COVID-19. Germline CDR1 reads SGHVS; CDR2 reads FQNEAQ. V was clipped by 3 bases and J by 5 bases, with 10 bases between them. There are 13 residues in the CDR3. The table came from immunoSEQ multiplex PCR; TCRdb's copy has only in-frame clones and leaves some out. The repertoire holds about 180,000 clones, with 80% to 90% as singletons. This receptor was obtained from a man aged 18 to 35 who had recovered from COVID-19. The chain joins TRBV7-8 to TRBJ2-5; tentative D call: TRBD2 (5 bases). Input material: peripheral blood. The CDR3 loop is CASSFRGAETQYF. CDR3 bases: TGTGCCAGCAGCTTCCGGGGAGCTGAGACCCAGTACTTC.